A single TCR beta chain is shown here with its context. This clonotype was detected once. Its antigen specificity is not known. No base-level quality is on record; no much larger clone is a single base apart. Support from one read is weak. This sample was included in a study of blood T cells in healthy people across ages (dated by TCRdb to the mid-2010s). A note on the overall study: In model experiments, template switching captured roughly one uniquely barcoded TCR beta cDNA molecule for every two T cells. The study measured age-related changes in TCR beta repertoire diversity using deep sequencing normalized with unique cDNA molecular identifiers. The donors were split into four age groups: young (average about 16 years), middle-aged (nearly 40), aged (approximately 60) and long-lived (82). Donors of different ages were randomly distributed across sequencing lanes to avoid experimental bias. Two additional independent replicas of 1 million unique cDNA reads from the same blood draw were analyzed for two donors (one aged 18 to 30 and one aged 80 or older). What the authors observed across the whole study: Total diversity estimates from one million sequenced T cells were considered lower bounds and underestimates. Bulk unsorted PBMC profiling prevented conclusive comparison of naive and antigen-experienced compartments. A strong correlation was found between observed TCR beta diversity and the percentage of naive T cells measured by flow cytometry. Observed TCR beta diversity per million T cells fell roughly linearly with age, and a significant reduction was already apparent by age around 40. Donor CMV infection status was unknown, potentially confounding age-related changes in expanded clonotypes. Compared with the aged group, more naive CD4+ T cells, fewer expanded clones and increased TCR diversity were shown by the long-lived group, suggesting age selection.

Libraries were prepared through 5' RACE. The reads were generated on an Illumina HiSeq 2500. A second PCR of about 6 to 11 cycles was run with a J-beta primer mix and a sample-barcoded 5' primer. Each TCR beta cDNA molecule received a unique molecular identifier from a template-switch 5' adaptor carrying 12 random nucleotides. At least 2.5 million CDR3-containing paired-end reads were obtained from each sample. The Mint cDNA synthesis kit, primed by a TRBC-specific oligonucleotide, was used to synthesize first-strand cDNA from all RNA. All cDNA was treated with uracil-DNA glycosylase and then went through a first 18-cycle PCR with the universal primers M1SS and BC2_uni_R. The authors processed their data as follows. For normalization, 1 million high-quality reads were randomly selected from each sample, with every read carrying a distinct molecular identifier. Instead of being binned into consensus sequences, reads that shared molecular identifiers were thrown out. MiTCR, set to a Q25 quality threshold and the strictest error-elimination algorithm, was used for CDR3 identification, clonotype clustering and error correction. A nonparametric unseen species model using Euler transformation provided a lower-bound estimate of total TCR beta diversity. TCRdb reanalyzed the raw reads on its own, using fastp at Q25 for trimming and MiXCR for clone calling, and kept in-frame beta chains. Identical CDR3 proteins give one entry, which carries the most common genes and DNA. Clone size and V and J calls follow TCRdb, not the original study. This sample gives 700,000 or so distinct CDR3 sequences in total; around 38% of them show up just once. The ten largest clones add up to about 30% of the sample.

The germline V gene encodes CDR1 MNHEY and CDR2 SVGAGI. Counted from cysteine to phenylalanine, this CDR3 has 17 amino acids. Of all the DNA, just the CDR3 is kept, 51 bases in frame from base 1. Relative to germline, V is missing 0 bases and J is missing 7 bases, with 15 bases of the junction outside any gene match. Donors were under 40 systemically healthy Caucasian individuals from Russia aged 6 to 90 years. Each donor gave roughly 11 milliliters of peripheral blood, drawn into EDTA-treated Vacutainer tubes. Ficoll-Paque density-gradient centrifugation was used to isolate PBMCs, with at least 6 million obtained per sample. Trizol reagent was used to extract total RNA from the PBMCs, yielding at least 6 micrograms per sample. For every donor, flow cytometry on a PBMC aliquot measured the percentage of naive CD45RAhigh/CD27high T cells.

The source material was blood. The clonotype comes from an elderly man in good health. The receptor chain draws on TRBV6-5 and TRBJ2-7; TRBD2 agrees with 7 junctional bases. The CDR3 protein: CASSYSVGGSRNNEQYF. The DNA reads as follows: TGTGCCAGCAGTTACTCCGTGGGCGGGAGTCGCAACAATGAGCAGTACTTC.